One and the same sample provided the 7 T cell receptor beta chains below, sequenced in a study of T cell repertoires in cytomegalovirus infection. TCRdb re-called the reads with MiXCR, one entry per CDR3 protein. The sample has around 130,000 distinct CDR3 sequences; about 24% are singletons. Their antigen targets remain unknown. Sequenced material: PBMCs, sequenced either directly or after in vitro stimulation (not recorded which). These receptor sequences come from a human donor in good health (CMV status not recorded). Some clones in this sample may be carry-over from other donors' samples.

This clonotype was counted at least ten times. The chain is built from TRBV19 and TRBJ1-4; 10 bases fit TRBD1. V trimming: 3 bases; J trimming: 8 bases; junction bases outside the gene matches: 6. Looked up from germline, CDR1 is LNHDA and CDR2 is SQIVND (reference sequence). The CDR3 is 15 residues long. CDR3: CASSMSGQGGEKLFF. In DNA form, the CDR3 reads TGTGCCAGTAGTATGAGCGGACAGGGGGGGGAAAAACTGTTTTTT.

This clonotype was picked up a small number of times. This chain connects TRBV12-3 or TRBV12-4 to TRBJ2-1; no reliable D call. The CDR3 totals 13 residues. V was shortened by 7 bases and J by 7 bases, with 14 bases between the two germline ends. CDR3 sequence (DNA): TGTGCCAGCACCTCTCAAGGAAGGAATGAGCAGTTCTTC. This codes for CASTSQGRNEQFF.

The rearrangement joins TRBV7-3 to TRBJ2-7, with TRBD2 matching 7 bases. The CDR3 has 17 amino acids. V was pared by 8 bases and J by 6 bases, with 22 bases of the junction left unmatched. CDR1 is SGHTA, CDR2 FQGTGA, per germline. The CDR3 loop reads CASGPKLGTTSSLEQYF. The CDR3 DNA reads TGTGCCAGCGGCCCCAAACTCGGGACTACCTCTTCTCTCGAGCAGTACTTC.

At least ten counts were recorded for this clonotype. The V gene is TRBV7-3, the J gene TRBJ2-1; TRBD1 agrees at 8 bases. The CDR3 totals 15 residues. V dropped 1 base and J dropped 5; count of bases not matched to a gene: 4. In germline, CDR1 is SGHTA, CDR2 FQGTGA. The CDR3 loop is CASSLRQGRNNEQFF. In DNA, the CDR3 is TGTGCCAGCAGCTTAAGACAGGGGAGAAACAATGAGCAGTTCTTC.

The chain recombines TRBV19 with TRBJ2-4; possible D gene TRBD2, 5 bases. The CDR3 runs 15 residues. Per germline, CDR1 LNHDA and CDR2 SQIVND (reference sequence). V lost 6 bases and J 0 bases, leaving 12 bases between the germline ends. In DNA form, the CDR3 reads TGTGCCAGTAGCATCGGAGGCTTAGCCAAAAACATTCAGTACTTC. Its translation: CASSIGGLAKNIQYF.

In DNA form, the CDR3 reads TGCGCCAGCAGCTTGAATGTAGGGAACTATTACGAGCAGTACTTC. It specifies CASSLNVGNYYEQYF. The chain is built from TRBV5-1 and TRBJ2-7, with unresolved D. The V gene lost 1 base and the J gene lost 4 bases, with 15 bases spanning the gap. CDR1 SGHRS and CDR2 YFSETQ come from the germline V gene. There are 15 residues in the CDR3.

As regards this clonotype: A much larger clone lies one base from this, so it may be a read error. The V gene is TRBV7-2, the J gene TRBJ1-3, with D tentatively TRBD1 (5 bases). The V gene's germline CDR1 is SGHTA and CDR2 FQGNSA. The CDR3 runs to 15 residues. CDR3 nucleotide sequence: TGTGCCTGCAGCTTTAGTAGGGGTTCTGGAAACACCATATATTTT. It yields the protein CACSFSRGSGNTIYF.